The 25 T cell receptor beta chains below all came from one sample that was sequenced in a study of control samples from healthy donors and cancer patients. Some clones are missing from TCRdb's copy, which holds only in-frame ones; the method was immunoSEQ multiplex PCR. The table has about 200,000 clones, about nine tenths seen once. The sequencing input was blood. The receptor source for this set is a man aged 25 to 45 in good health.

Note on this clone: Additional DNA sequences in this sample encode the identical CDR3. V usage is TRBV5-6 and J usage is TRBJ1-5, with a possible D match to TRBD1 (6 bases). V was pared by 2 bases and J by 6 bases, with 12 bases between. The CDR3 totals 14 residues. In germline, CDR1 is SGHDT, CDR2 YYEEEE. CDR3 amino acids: CASSLQGGGQPQHF. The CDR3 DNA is TGTGCCAGCAGCTTACAGGGCGGAGGTCAGCCCCAGCATTTT.

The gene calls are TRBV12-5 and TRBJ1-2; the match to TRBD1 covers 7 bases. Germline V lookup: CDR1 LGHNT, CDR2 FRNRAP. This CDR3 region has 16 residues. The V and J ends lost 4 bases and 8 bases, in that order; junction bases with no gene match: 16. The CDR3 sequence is CASGSRTYRGSGGYTF. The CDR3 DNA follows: TGTGCTAGTGGTTCCCGAACCTACAGGGGATCGGGGGGCTACACCTTC.

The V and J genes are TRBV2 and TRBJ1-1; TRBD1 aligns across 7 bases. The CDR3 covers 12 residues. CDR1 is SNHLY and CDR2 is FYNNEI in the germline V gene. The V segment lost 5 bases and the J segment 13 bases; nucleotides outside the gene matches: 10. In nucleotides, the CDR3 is TGTGCCAGCAGTAGCACACAGGGGATGGGTTTCTTT. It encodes CASSSTQGMGFF.

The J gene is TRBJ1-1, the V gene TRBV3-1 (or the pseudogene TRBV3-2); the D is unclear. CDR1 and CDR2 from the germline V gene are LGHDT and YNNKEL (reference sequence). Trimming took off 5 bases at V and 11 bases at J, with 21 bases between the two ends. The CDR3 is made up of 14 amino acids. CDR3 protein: CASSRPSSGEGAFF. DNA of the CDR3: TGTGCCAGCAGCAGACCTTCCTCCGGGGAGGGCGCTTTCTTT.

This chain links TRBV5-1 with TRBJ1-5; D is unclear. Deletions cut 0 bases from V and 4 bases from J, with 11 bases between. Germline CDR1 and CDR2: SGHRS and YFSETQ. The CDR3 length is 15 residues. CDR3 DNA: TGCGCCAGCAGCTTGGCCGGGATGTATAATCAGCCCCAGCATTTT. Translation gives CASSLAGMYNQPQHF.

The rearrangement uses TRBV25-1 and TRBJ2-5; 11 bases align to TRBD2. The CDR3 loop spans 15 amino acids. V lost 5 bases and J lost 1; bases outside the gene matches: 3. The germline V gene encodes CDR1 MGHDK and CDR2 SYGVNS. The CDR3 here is CASSTGTSGQETQYF. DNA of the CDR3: TGTGCCAGCAGTACCGGGACTAGCGGCCAAGAGACCCAGTACTTC. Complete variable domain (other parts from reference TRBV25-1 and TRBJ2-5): EADIYQTPRYLVIGTGKKITLECSQTMGHDKMYWYQQDPGMELHLIHYSYGVNSTEKGDLSSESTVSRIRTEHFPLTLESARPSHTSQYLCASSTGTSGQETQYFGPGTRLLVL.

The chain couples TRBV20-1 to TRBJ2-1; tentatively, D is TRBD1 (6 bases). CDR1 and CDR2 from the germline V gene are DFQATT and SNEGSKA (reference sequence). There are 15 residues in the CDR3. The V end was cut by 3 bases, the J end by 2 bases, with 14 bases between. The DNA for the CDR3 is TGCAGTGCTAGTAATATGAGGGGGACCTACAATGAGCAGTTCTTC. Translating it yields CSASNMRGTYNEQFF.

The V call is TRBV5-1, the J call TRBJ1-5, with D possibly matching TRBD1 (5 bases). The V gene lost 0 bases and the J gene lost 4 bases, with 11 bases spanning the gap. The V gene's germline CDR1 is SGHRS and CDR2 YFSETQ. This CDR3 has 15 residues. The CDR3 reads CASSLDLGGNQPQHF. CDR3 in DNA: TGCGCCAGCAGCTTGGATTTGGGGGGTAATCAGCCCCAGCATTTT.

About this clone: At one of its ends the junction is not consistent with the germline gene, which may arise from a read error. The CDR3 protein is CASSRTSSNNEQFF. The DNA of the CDR3 is TGTGCCAGCAGCCGGACTTCCTCCAACAATGAGCAGTTCTTC. This sequence joins TRBV5-8 and TRBJ2-1, with D perhaps matching TRBD2 (5 bases). Germline V gene sequence: CDR1 SGHTS, CDR2 YDEGEE. CDR3 size: 14 residues.

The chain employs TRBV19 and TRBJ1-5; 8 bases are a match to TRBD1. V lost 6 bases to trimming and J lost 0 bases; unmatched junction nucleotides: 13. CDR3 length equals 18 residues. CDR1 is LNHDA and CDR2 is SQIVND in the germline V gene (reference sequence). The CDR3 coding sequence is TGTGCCAGTAGATCGGTCAGGGGACAGGAGAATAGCAATCAGCCCCAGCATTTT. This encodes CASRSVRGQENSNQPQHF.

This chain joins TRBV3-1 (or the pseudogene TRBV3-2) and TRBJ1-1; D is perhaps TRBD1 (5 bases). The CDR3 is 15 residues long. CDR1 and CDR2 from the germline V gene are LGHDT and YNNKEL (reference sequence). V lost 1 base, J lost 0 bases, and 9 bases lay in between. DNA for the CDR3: TGTGCCAGCAGCCAAGTGGGGGGGGTGAACACTGAAGCTTTCTTT. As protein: CASSQVGGVNTEAFF.

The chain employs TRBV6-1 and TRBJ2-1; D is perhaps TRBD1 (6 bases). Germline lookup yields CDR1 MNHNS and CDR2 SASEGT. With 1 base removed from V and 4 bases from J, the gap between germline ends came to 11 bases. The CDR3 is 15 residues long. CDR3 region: CASSEGRTVYNEQFF. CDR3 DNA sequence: TGTGCCAGCAGTGAAGGAAGGACAGTATACAATGAGCAGTTCTTC.

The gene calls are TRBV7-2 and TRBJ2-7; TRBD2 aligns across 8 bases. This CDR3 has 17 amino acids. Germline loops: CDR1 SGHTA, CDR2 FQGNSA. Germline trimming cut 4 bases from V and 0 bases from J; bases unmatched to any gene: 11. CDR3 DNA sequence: TGTGCCAGCAGCTCGCCCGGGGTAGCGGGGCGCTCCTACGAGCAGTACTTC. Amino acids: CASSSPGVAGRSYEQYF.

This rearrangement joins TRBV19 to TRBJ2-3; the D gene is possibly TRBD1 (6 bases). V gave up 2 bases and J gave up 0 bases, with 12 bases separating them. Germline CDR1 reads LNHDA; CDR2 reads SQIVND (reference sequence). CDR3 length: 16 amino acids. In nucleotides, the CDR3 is TGTGCCAGTAGTATAAGGGACACAACTAGCACAGATACGCAGTATTTT. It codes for CASSIRDTTSTDTQYF.

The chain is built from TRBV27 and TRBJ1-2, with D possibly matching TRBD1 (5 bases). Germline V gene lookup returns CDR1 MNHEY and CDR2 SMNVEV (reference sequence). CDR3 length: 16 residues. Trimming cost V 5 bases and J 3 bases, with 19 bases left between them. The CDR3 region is CASSHDSGRLYYGYTF. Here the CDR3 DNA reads TGTGCCAGCAGTCACGACTCGGGACGGCTTTACTATGGCTACACCTTC.

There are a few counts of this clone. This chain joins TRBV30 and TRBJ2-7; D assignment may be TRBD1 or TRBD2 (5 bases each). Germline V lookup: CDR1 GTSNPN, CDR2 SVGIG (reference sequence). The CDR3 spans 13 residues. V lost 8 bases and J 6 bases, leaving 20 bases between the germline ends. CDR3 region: CAGLTLVGTEQYF. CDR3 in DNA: TGTGCCGGACTGACCCTCGTAGGGACCGAGCAGTACTTC. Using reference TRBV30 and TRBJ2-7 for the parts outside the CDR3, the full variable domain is SQTIHQWPATLVQPVGSPLSLECTVEGTSNPNLYWYRQAAGRGLQLLFYSVGIGQISSEVPQNLSASRPQDRQFILSSKKLLLSDSGFYLCAGLTLVGTEQYFGPGTRLTVT.

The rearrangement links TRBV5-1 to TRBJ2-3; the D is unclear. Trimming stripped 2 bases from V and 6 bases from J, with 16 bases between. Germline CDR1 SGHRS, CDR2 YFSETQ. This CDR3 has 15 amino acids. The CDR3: CASSFPNSPLDTQYF. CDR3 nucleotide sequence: TGCGCCAGCAGCTTCCCCAACAGTCCACTTGATACGCAGTATTTT.

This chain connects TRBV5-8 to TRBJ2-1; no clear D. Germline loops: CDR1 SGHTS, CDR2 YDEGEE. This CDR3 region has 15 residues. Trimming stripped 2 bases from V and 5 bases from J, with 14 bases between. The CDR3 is CASSFRKQSNNEQFF. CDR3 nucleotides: TGTGCCAGCAGCTTTCGAAAACAGTCGAACAATGAGCAGTTCTTC. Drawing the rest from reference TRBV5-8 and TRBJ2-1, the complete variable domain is EAGVTQSPTHLIKTRGQQATLRCSPISGHTSVYWYQQALGLGLQFLLWYDEGEERNRGNFPPRFSGRQFPNYSSELNVNALELEDSALYLCASSFRKQSNNEQFFGPGTRLTVL.

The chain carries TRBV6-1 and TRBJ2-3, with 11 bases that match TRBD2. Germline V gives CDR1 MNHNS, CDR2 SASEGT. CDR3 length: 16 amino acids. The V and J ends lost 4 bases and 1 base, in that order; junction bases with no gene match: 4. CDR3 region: CASSAPGLAGTDTQYF. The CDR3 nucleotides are TGTGCCAGCAGTGCCCCGGGACTAGCGGGCACAGATACGCAGTATTTT.

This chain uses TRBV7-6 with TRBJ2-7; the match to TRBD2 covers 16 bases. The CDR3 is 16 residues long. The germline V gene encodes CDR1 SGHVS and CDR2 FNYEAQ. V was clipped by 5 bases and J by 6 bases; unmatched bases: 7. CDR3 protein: CASSRGTSGGESEQYF. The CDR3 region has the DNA TGTGCCAGCAGCCGCGGGACTAGCGGGGGGGAAAGCGAGCAGTACTTC.

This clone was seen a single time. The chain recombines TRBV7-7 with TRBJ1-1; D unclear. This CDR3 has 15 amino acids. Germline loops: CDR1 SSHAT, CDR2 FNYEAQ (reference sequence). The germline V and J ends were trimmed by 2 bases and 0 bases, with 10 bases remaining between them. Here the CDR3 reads CASSLFGVMNTEAFF. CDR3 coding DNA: TGTGCCAGCAGCTTATTCGGGGTAATGAACACTGAAGCTTTCTTT. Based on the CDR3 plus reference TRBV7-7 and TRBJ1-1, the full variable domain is GAGVSQSPRYKVTKRGQDVTLRCDPISSHATLYWYQQALGQGPEFLTYFNYEAQPDKSGLPSDRFSAERPEGSISTLTIQRTEQRDSAMYRCASSLFGVMNTEAFFGQGTRLTVV.

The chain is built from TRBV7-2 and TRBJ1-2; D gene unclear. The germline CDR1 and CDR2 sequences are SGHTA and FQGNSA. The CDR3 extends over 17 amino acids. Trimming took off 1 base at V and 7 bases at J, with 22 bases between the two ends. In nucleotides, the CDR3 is TGTGCCAGCAGCTTAGGAGGGTCATCAAGAGCTTTCTCTGGCTACACCTTC. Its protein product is CASSLGGSSRAFSGYTF.

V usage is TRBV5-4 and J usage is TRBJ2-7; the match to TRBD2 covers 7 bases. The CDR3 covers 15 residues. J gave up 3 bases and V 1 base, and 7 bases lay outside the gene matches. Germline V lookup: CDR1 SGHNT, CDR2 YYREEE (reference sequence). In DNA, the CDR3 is TGTGCCAGCAGCTTGCCGGGGGGTGGTTTCTACGAGCAGTACTTC. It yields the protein CASSLPGGGFYEQYF.

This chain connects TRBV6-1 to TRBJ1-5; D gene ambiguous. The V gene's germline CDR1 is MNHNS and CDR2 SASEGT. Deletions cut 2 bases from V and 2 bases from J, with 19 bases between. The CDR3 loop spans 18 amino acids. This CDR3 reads CASSEPRVGGGGNQPQHF. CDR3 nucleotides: TGTGCCAGCAGTGAACCACGGGTCGGTGGCGGCGGCAATCAGCCCCAGCATTTT.

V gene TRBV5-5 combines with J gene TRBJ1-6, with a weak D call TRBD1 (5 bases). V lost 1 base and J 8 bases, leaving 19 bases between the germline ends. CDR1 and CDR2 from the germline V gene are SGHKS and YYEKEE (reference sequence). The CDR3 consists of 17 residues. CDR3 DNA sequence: TGTGCCAGCAGCTTGTTGCGTCTGAACCCCAGGGATTCACCCCTCCACTTT. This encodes CASSLLRLNPRDSPLHF. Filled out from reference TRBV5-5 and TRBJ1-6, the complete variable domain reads DAGVTQSPTHLIKTRGQQVTLRCSPISGHKSVSWYQQVLGQGPQFIFQYYEKEERGRGNFPDRFSARQFPNYSSELNVNALLLGDSALYLCASSLLRLNPRDSPLHFGNGTRLTVT.